Shown below are 20 T cell receptor beta chains from a single sample sequenced in a study of a mutant IDH1 vaccine in newly diagnosed glioma. No antigen is known for these receptors. Noted time point: week 23, last vaccination. In the vaccine, a single dose held 300 ug of the mutant IDH1 20-mer peptide, along with topical imiquimod. The assay was immunoSEQ multiplex PCR, and TCRdb's table has in-frame clones only and misses some. The sample carries around 30,000 clones, roughly 80% recorded once. The source material was PBMCs, sampled from a glioma patient whose treatment included an IDH1 peptide vaccine. Source of these receptors: a woman aged 18-35 years with glioma.

This clone came up once. This sequence joins TRBV11-2 and TRBJ2-5; 9 nucleotides align to TRBD2. The ends lost 1 base at V and 1 base at J; junction bases unmatched: 4. The CDR3 has 16 residues. The germline V gene has CDR1 SGHAT and CDR2 FQNNGV. CDR3 residues: CASSLVLAGLQETQYF. For the CDR3, the DNA is TGTGCCAGCAGCTTAGTCCTAGCGGGGCTCCAAGAGACCCAGTACTTC.

The rearrangement joins TRBV29-1 to TRBJ1-1; possibly TRBD1 for D (5 bases). Trimming took 3 bases from V and 6 from J, leaving 14 bases between them. The CDR3 is made up of 13 amino acids. Per germline, CDR1 SQVTM and CDR2 ANQGSEA. The CDR3 nucleotides read TGCAGCGTTGACAGGCCAGGGACCCCTGAAGCTTTCTTT. It codes for CSVDRPGTPEAFF.

The gene calls are TRBV5-4 and TRBJ1-1; unclear D gene. This CDR3 has 14 residues. Germline loops: CDR1 SGHNT, CDR2 YYREEE (reference sequence). Between the trimmed V and J ends, which lost 0 bases and 0 bases, there was a span of 6 bases. CDR3 protein: CASSLARLNTEAFF. DNA for the CDR3: TGTGCCAGCAGCTTGGCCAGATTGAACACTGAAGCTTTCTTT.

V usage is TRBV19 and J usage is TRBJ2-7; perhaps TRBD2 as D (6 bases). Between the trimmed V and J ends, which lost 5 bases and 6 bases, there was a span of 20 bases. The germline V gene encodes CDR1 LNHDA and CDR2 SQIVND (reference sequence). CDR3 length: 15 residues. As DNA, the CDR3 is TGTGCCAGTAGTGGGCAGAACACCTTCGGGGGCGAGCAGTACTTC. Its translation is CASSGQNTFGGEQYF.

The V gene is TRBV2, the J gene TRBJ2-5; D remains unclear. Germline V lookup: CDR1 SNHLY, CDR2 FYNNEI. The CDR3 totals 16 residues. The V and J ends lost 1 base and 3 bases respectively, with 15 bases between them. In DNA form, the CDR3 reads TGTGCCAGCAGTGAAGAACAAGGGATGGGTAAAGAGACCCAGTACTTC. This encodes CASSEEQGMGKETQYF.

The chain recombines TRBV2 with TRBJ1-5; weak D call: TRBD1 (6 bases). The CDR3 sequence is 14 residues long. The V end lost 6 bases, the J end lost 3 bases, and 12 bases lay between the germline ends. Germline CDR1 is SNHLY and CDR2 is FYNNEI. The CDR3 DNA reads TGTGCCAGCAGGGATACAGGGTACAATCAGCCCCAGCATTTT. Translated: CASRDTGYNQPQHF.

The rearrangement uses TRBV5-6 and TRBJ1-1; no clear D. CDR1 is SGHDT, CDR2 YYEEEE, per germline. The V and J ends lost 2 bases and 2 bases respectively, with 10 bases between them. The CDR3 is 14 residues long. CDR3 loop: CASSFTGFNTEAFF. CDR3 nucleotide sequence: TGTGCCAGCAGCTTTACCGGGTTCAACACTGAAGCTTTCTTT.

The chain couples TRBV7-9 to TRBJ1-2; tentative D call: TRBD1 (5 bases). Germline V gene lookup returns CDR1 SEHNR and CDR2 FQNEAQ (reference sequence). The CDR3 contains 15 residues. V dropped 5 bases and J dropped 8 bases, with 21 bases sitting between them. The CDR3 DNA is TGTGCCAGCAGCCCTTGGGACGGCGATTCGAGGGGCTACACCTTC. Protein sequence: CASSPWDGDSRGYTF.

This clone was found once. The chain carries TRBV5-4 and TRBJ2-3, with 9 bases that match TRBD2. V trimming: 6 bases; J trimming: 2 bases; junction bases outside the gene matches: 4. In germline, CDR1 is SGHNT, CDR2 YYREEE (reference sequence). The length of the CDR3 is 14 residues. The CDR3 loop is CASTSGVTTDTQYF. The CDR3 DNA follows: TGTGCCAGCACTAGCGGGGTTACCACAGATACGCAGTATTTT.

This chain uses TRBV6-6 with TRBJ1-3; no reliable D call. The CDR3 is 11 amino acids. CDR1 is MNHNY, CDR2 SVGAGI, per germline (reference sequence). V shed 6 bases and J shed 3 bases, with 3 bases lying between them. The CDR3 region has the DNA TGTGCCAGCAGGCATGGAAACACCATATATTTT. It encodes CASRHGNTIYF.

The table lists this clone with a few counts. The V and J genes are TRBV6-1 and TRBJ2-7; weak D call: TRBD1 (5 bases). The CDR3 runs to 14 residues. With 6 bases removed from V and 4 bases from J, the gap between germline ends came to 16 bases. Germline V gene data show CDR1 as MNHNS and CDR2 as SASEGT. The CDR3, as DNA: TGTGCCAGCAGACAGGACCAACTTATATACGAGCAGTACTTC. Protein sequence: CASRQDQLIYEQYF.

The V gene is TRBV6-1, the J gene TRBJ1-1, with D possibly TRBD1 on 6 matching bases. V was pared by 7 bases and J by 5 bases, with 14 bases between. The CDR3 loop spans 13 amino acids. Germline values: CDR1 MNHNS, CDR2 SASEGT. CDR3 in DNA: TGTGCCAGCAATTCTCAGGGGAATACTGAAGCTTTCTTT. It is translated as CASNSQGNTEAFF.

This clone was seen a handful of times. The chain links TRBV7-2 to TRBJ1-5; possibly TRBD1 for D (5 bases). This CDR3 has 14 amino acids. Trimming removed 1 base at V and 13 bases at J, with 17 bases between. CDR1 SGHTA and CDR2 FQGNSA come from the germline V gene. CDR3 sequence (DNA): TGTGCCAGCAGCTTAGGACGCACAGAAGGGGTTCAGCATTTT. Translated, it gives CASSLGRTEGVQHF. Drawing the rest from reference TRBV7-2 and TRBJ1-5, the complete variable domain is GAGVSQSPSNKVTEKGKDVELRCDPISGHTALYWYRQSLGQGLEFLIYFQGNSAPDKSGLPSDRFSAERTGGSVSTLTIQRTQQEDSAVYLCASSLGRTEGVQHFGDGTRLSIL.

This sequence joins TRBV5-6 and TRBJ2-5; 9 nucleotides agree with TRBD1. The CDR3 consists of 13 residues. Germline trimming cut 4 bases from V and 5 bases from J; bases unmatched to any gene: 3. Germline values: CDR1 SGHDT, CDR2 YYEEEE. CDR3 in DNA: TGTGCCAGCAGCACGGACAGGGGCGAGACCCAGTACTTC. This encodes CASSTDRGETQYF. Supplemented by reference TRBV5-6 and TRBJ2-5, the full variable domain reads DAGVTQSPTHLIKTRGQQVTLRCSPKSGHDTVSWYQQALGQGPQFIFQYYEEEERQRGNFPDRFSGHQFPNYSSELNVNALLLGDSALYLCASSTDRGETQYFGPGTRLLVL.

The CDR3, as DNA: TGTGCCAGCAGCGTTAGCGGCGGGGAGCTGTTTTTT. Amino acid sequence: CASSVSGGELFF. The chain employs TRBV9 and TRBJ2-2, with TRBD2 as a possible D gene (6 bases). The germline V gene has CDR1 SGDLS and CDR2 YYNGEE. Trimming removed 2 bases from V and 7 bases from J, with 6 bases in between. The CDR3 contains 12 residues.

This clone was seen a handful of times. The chain employs TRBV9 and TRBJ1-1; no firm D call. Trimming pared 4 bases from V and 1 base from J, leaving 8 bases between. Germline CDR1 SGDLS, CDR2 YYNGEE. The CDR3 spans 13 residues. CDR3 protein: CASSPLTNTEAFF. The CDR3, as DNA: TGTGCCAGCAGCCCCTTAACGAACACTGAAGCTTTCTTT.

The chain combines TRBV5-6 with TRBJ2-1, with a tentative D call TRBD1 (5 bases). Between the trimmed V and J ends, which lost 0 bases and 3 bases, there was a span of 13 bases. Germline V gene data show CDR1 as SGHDT and CDR2 as YYEEEE. The CDR3 covers 16 residues. CDR3 amino acids: CASSLVAGQFYNEQFF. The CDR3 coding sequence is TGTGCCAGCAGCTTGGTTGCAGGGCAGTTCTACAATGAGCAGTTCTTC.

The chain joins TRBV7-2 to TRBJ2-2; D unclear. The CDR3 runs 13 residues. From germline, CDR1 is SGHTA and CDR2 FQGNSA. V lost 2 bases, J lost 2 bases, and 3 bases lay in between. As DNA, the CDR3 is TGTGCCAGCAGCTTACCCAACACCGGGGAGCTGTTTTTT. Translated: CASSLPNTGELFF.

The chain joins TRBV5-1 to TRBJ1-1, with unresolved D. Trimming took off 1 base at V and 3 bases at J, with 16 bases between the two ends. This CDR3 contains 16 residues. Germline values: CDR1 SGHRS, CDR2 YFSETQ. The DNA for the CDR3 is TGCGCCAGCAGCTTGAACAGAGGTTGGGAGGACACTGAAGCTTTCTTT. It is translated as CASSLNRGWEDTEAFF.

The V gene is TRBV29-1, the J gene TRBJ1-2, with 7 bases matching TRBD1. Germline lookup yields CDR1 SQVTM and CDR2 ANQGSEA. Unmatched junction bases numbered 4, after V lost 7 bases and J lost 5 bases. The CDR3 length is 11 residues. CDR3 region: CSDGTEYGYTF. The CDR3 DNA follows: TGCAGCGACGGGACAGAATATGGCTACACCTTC.